This T cell receptor beta chain was obtained from a study of cytomegalovirus exposure and HLA in healthy donors. Study as a whole: Findings of an earlier analysis included around 120 million unique TCR beta sequences from roughly 200 million T cells. The study's findings and limits: Highest at DRB1 and lowest at HLA-C, TCR association rates differed among HLA loci in a later analysis. Solely CMV serostatus was available to characterize immune exposure.

A multiplex PCR was run with 60 Vbeta primers and 13 Jbeta primers. This table comes from immunoSEQ multiplex PCR, and its TCRdb copy is limited to in-frame clones, with some not included. The data show some 140,000 clones, with about 76% seen just once and around 7.2% held by the top ten. Germline V lookup: CDR1 SGHRS, CDR2 YFSETQ. This CDR3 region has 15 residues. V was pared by 0 bases and J by 7 bases, with 3 bases of the junction left unmatched. For this clone: The antigen remains unidentified.

The V gene is TRBV5-1, the J gene TRBJ2-1, with 11 positions matching TRBD2. This TCR was sampled from a man aged 30 to 45 in good health and CMV-seropositive. Input material: PBMCs. CDR3 nucleotide sequence: TGCGCCAGCAGCTTGGGCTCTAGCGGGGGGAATGAGCAGTTCTTC. It translates to CASSLGSSGGNEQFF.